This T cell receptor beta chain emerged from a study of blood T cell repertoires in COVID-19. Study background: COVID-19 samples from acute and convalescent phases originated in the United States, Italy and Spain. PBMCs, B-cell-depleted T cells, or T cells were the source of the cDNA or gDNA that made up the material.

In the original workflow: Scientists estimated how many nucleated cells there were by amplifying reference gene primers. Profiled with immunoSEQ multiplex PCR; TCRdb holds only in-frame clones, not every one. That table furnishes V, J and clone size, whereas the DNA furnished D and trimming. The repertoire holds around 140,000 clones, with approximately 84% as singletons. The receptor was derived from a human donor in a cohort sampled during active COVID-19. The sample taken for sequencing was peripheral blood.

In DNA, the CDR3 is TGTGCCAGTAGTATAGTAAGTGTGGACAGGGAGGCTTTCTTT. It yields the protein CASSIVSVDREAFF. J is TRBJ1-1 and V is TRBV19; 8 nucleotides match TRBD1. CDR3 length equals 14 residues. The V gene's germline CDR1 is LNHDA and CDR2 SQIVND (reference sequence). J was trimmed by 11 bases and V by 1 base; bases with no gene match: 9. Full variable domain (outside the CDR3, taken from reference TRBV19 and TRBJ1-1): DGGITQSPKYLFRKEGQNVTLSCEQNLNHDAMYWYRQDPGQGLRLIYYSQIVNDFQKGDIAEGYSVSREKKESFPLTVTSAQKNPTAFYLCASSIVSVDREAFFGQGTRLTVV.